This T cell receptor beta chain was observed in a study of blood T cell repertoires in COVID-19. Study at large: The cDNA or gDNA used as material had been derived from T cells, B-cell-depleted T cells, or PBMCs.

Trimming stripped 4 bases from V and 7 bases from J, with 21 bases between. Germline V gives CDR1 SGHNT, CDR2 YYREEE (reference sequence). The CDR3 loop spans 15 amino acids. In the study's own analysis: Reference gene primer amplification yielded estimated nucleated cell counts. The table came from immunoSEQ multiplex PCR; TCRdb's copy has only in-frame clones and leaves some out. The DNA was the basis for D and trimming; V, J and clone size are from that table. Of tens of thousands of clones in the sample, around 87% were seen once. This clonotype was sampled from a human donor in a cohort sampled during active COVID-19. The donor label of this sample is uncertain. The chain couples TRBV5-4 to TRBJ2-7; tentatively, D is TRBD2 (6 bases). Sequencing was performed on peripheral blood. DNA for the CDR3: TGTGCCAGCAGCGACCCTGGCGGGGTCATAGAGGAGCAGTACTTC. Protein: CASSDPGGVIEEQYF.